The text below deals with one T cell receptor beta chain. The antigen remains undetermined. The data were taken from a study of blood T cells in healthy people across ages. The second PCR ran about 6 to 12 cycles with a sample-barcoded 5' primer and J-beta primers. One entry per CDR3 protein, called by TCRdb with MiXCR from the 5' RACE reads. The table lists 730,000 or so distinct CDR3 sequences, 40% to 45% of them singletons. Germline lookup yields CDR1 MDHEN and CDR2 SYDVKM. V shed 2 bases, J shed 4 bases, and the junction held 2 bases outside the gene matches. The CDR3 has 14 amino acids. Study-wide points: A roughly linear fall in TCR beta diversity per million T cells was seen with increasing age.

The chain uses TRBV28 and TRBJ2-3; TRBD1 matches 8 bases. Specimen: blood. The sequence derives from an elderly man in good health. The CDR3 region is CASSLQQGADTQYF. The DNA for the CDR3 is TGTGCCAGCAGTTTACAACAGGGGGCAGATACGCAGTATTTT.